This entry describes one T cell receptor beta chain. These data are taken from a study of T cell responses to AZD1222 COVID-19 vaccine. Germline V gene lookup returns CDR1 MNHEY and CDR2 SVGAGI. V shed 2 bases and J shed 4 bases, with 8 bases lying between them. This CDR3 is 13 amino acids long. Data came from immunoSEQ multiplex PCR; TCRdb stores just in-frame clones and leaves some out. This table has fewer than 150,000 clones, approximately 90% appearing once. The material was peripheral blood, obtained 28 days after the second AZD1222 dose. The source is an adult who received the AZD1222 COVID-19 vaccine. The rearrangement uses TRBV6-5 and TRBJ1-1, with D perhaps TRBD1 (5 bases). This CDR3 reads CASSYLGGTEAFF. The CDR3 bases are TGTGCCAGCAGTTACCTCGGGGGCACTGAAGCTTTCTTT.